A selection of T cell receptor beta chains follows, all from one sample in a study of cytomegalovirus exposure and HLA in healthy donors. Assay: immunoSEQ multiplex PCR; the TCRdb copy retains only in-frame clones and omits some. In the table there are about 150,000 clones, 65% to 85% of which are singletons. Sequencing was done on a sample of PBMCs. Receptors originate from a man aged 25 to 40 in good health and CMV-seronegative. The CDR3 runs from the conserved cysteine through the conserved F or W. Each record gives: clone size, D gene, J gene, V gene, CDR3 DNA, CDR3 protein. The D gene is left open where the match is weak. Clone size, where shown, is once, few, many, or a class for clones that have expanded.

.	TRBD2	TRBJ2-1	TRBV30	TGTGCCTGGAGCGGACTAGCGGGGAATGAGCAGTTCTTC	CAWSGLAGNEQFF
.	TRBD1	TRBJ2-7	TRBV2	TGTGCCAGCACCTCGACAGGGGGTACCTACGAGCAGTACTTC	CASTSTGGTYEQYF
.	.	TRBJ1-2	TRBV28	TGTGCCAGCACTAAAGGGGGTAGGGACTATGGCTACACCTTC	CASTKGGRDYGYTF
few	.	TRBJ2-7	TRBV10-2	TGCGCCAGCAGTGACAACGAGCAGTACTTC	CASSDNEQYF
.	TRBD2	TRBJ2-5	TRBV7-8	TGTGCCAGCAGACCGGGGGGGCCAGAGACCCAGTACTTC	CASRPGGPETQYF
.	.	TRBJ1-1	TRBV28	TGTGCCAGCAGTCCCGGGATGCTCATCATGAACACTGAAGCTTTCTTT	CASSPGMLIMNTEAFF
.	.	TRBJ2-3	TRBV10-3	TGTGCCACCGAGTTTCGGGCTGGAGGTACAGATACGCAGTATTTT	CATEFRAGGTDTQYF
few	TRBD2	TRBJ2-5	TRBV9	TGTGCCAGCAGCCCGCGGGGGGGCCTAGGAGAGACCCAGTACTTC	CASSPRGGLGETQYF
.	.	TRBJ2-6	TRBV28	TGTGCCAGCAGTTTGGCAACCTCCGGGGCCAACGTCCTGACTTTC	CASSLATSGANVLTF
.	.	TRBJ2-3	TRBV11-3	TGTGCCAGCAGCTTTACTACCGGGGCAGATACGCAGTATTTT	CASSFTTGADTQYF
.	TRBD2	TRBJ2-3	TRBV9	TGTGCCAGCAGCGCAGTAGCGGGGGGGTGGACTAGCACAGATACGCAGTATTTT	CASSAVAGGWTSTDTQYF
.	TRBD1	TRBJ2-5	TRBV7-9	TGTGCCAGCAGCTTGAAGACAGGGCTTTCAGAGACCCAGTACTTC	CASSLKTGLSETQYF
.	.	TRBJ1-1	TRBV5-8	TGTGCCAGCAGCTTGGGTTACGGTGCTGAAGCTTTCTTT	CASSLGYGAEAFF
.	.	TRBJ1-1	TRBV7-9	TGTGCCAGCAGCTTAGAGTCCGAGACTGAAGCTTTCTTT	CASSLESETEAFF
.	.	TRBJ2-5	TRBV29-1	TGCAGCGTTGAAGGGCGGCTGGCGGGGGAGACCCAGTACTTC	CSVEGRLAGETQYF
.	.	TRBJ2-4	TRBV7-9	TGTGCCAGCAGCCCCCAGGGCGACATTCAGTACTTC	CASSPQGDIQYF
.	TRBD2	TRBJ2-7	TRBV30	TGTGCCTGGACTAGCGGGAGCTCCTACGAGCAGTACTTC	CAWTSGSSYEQYF
.	TRBD2	TRBJ2-5	TRBV9	TGTGCCAGCAGCGTTCTAGCGGGAGGGCCTGAGACCCAGTACTTC	CASSVLAGGPETQYF
few	TRBD1	TRBJ2-7	TRBV6-1	TGTGCCAGCAGTTCAGGGGGGACAGGGGCCTACGAGCAGTACTTC	CASSSGGTGAYEQYF